These 31 T cell receptor beta chains came from one sample sequenced in a study of somatic mutations in cytotoxic T cells in rheumatoid arthritis. Repertoires were generated with immunoSEQ multiplex PCR, while TCRdb's copy carries only in-frame clones and drops some. The table has 15,000 or so clones, 70% to 85% seen once. Sequencing was done on a sample of CD8+ T cells sorted from blood. The receptors stem from an adult with rheumatoid arthritis.

The gene calls are TRBV7-9 and TRBJ1-2; no clear D gene. Trimming removed 5 bases from V and 4 bases from J, with 11 bases in between. The CDR3 is 13 amino acids. Germline V gives CDR1 SEHNR, CDR2 FQNEAQ (reference sequence). DNA of the CDR3: TGTGCCAGCAGCCCCACGGGAAGCTATGGCTACACCTTC. This codes for CASSPTGSYGYTF.

The CDR3 reads CASSNYNEQFF. The CDR3 DNA follows: TGTGCCAGCAGTAACTACAATGAGCAGTTCTTC. The chain links TRBV27 to TRBJ2-1; no definite D call. Germline CDR1 reads MNHEY; CDR2 reads SMNVEV (reference sequence). The CDR3 runs 11 residues. V lost 5 bases and J lost 3, with 2 bases in between.

The chain uses TRBV30 and TRBJ2-6; D unresolved. Germline V gives CDR1 GTSNPN, CDR2 SVGIG (reference sequence). Trimming shortened V by 2 bases and J by 0 bases, and 5 bases separated the two germline ends. The CDR3 is 14 amino acids. CDR3 bases: TGTGCCTGGAGTCGGAGCTCTGGGGCCAACGTCCTGACTTTC. Protein product: CAWSRSSGANVLTF.

V is TRBV25-1 and J is TRBJ2-2; TRBD1 matches 9 bases. Germline trimming cut 4 bases from V and 6 bases from J; bases unmatched to any gene: 3. The CDR3 spans 14 residues. CDR1 and CDR2 from the germline V gene are MGHDK and SYGVNS. The CDR3 coding sequence is TGTGCCAGCAGTGGGGACAGGGAAGCCGGGGAGCTGTTTTTT. Translating it yields CASSGDREAGELFF.

The chain carries TRBV2 and TRBJ2-6; TRBD1 aligns across 7 bases. Per germline, CDR1 SNHLY and CDR2 FYNNEI. V lost 7 bases and J lost 2; bases outside the gene matches: 11. The CDR3 totals 17 residues. The CDR3 reads CASNRIGQEAGANVLTF. The CDR3 DNA reads TGTGCCAGCAACAGAATAGGACAGGAGGCTGGGGCCAACGTCCTGACTTTC. Variable domain in full (rest from reference TRBV2 and TRBJ2-6): EPEVTQTPSHQVTQMGQEVILRCVPISNHLYFYWYRQILGQKVEFLVSFYNNEISEKSEIFDDQFSVERPDGSNFTLKIRSTKLEDSAMYFCASNRIGQEAGANVLTFGAGSRLTVL.

This chain joins TRBV2 and TRBJ2-3; D possibly corresponds to TRBD2 (6 bases). Trimming shortened V by 4 bases and J by 2 bases, and 10 bases separated the two germline ends. Germline-derived CDR1 and CDR2 are SNHLY and FYNNEI. The CDR3 is made up of 14 amino acids. The CDR3: CASSVWEDTDTQYF. The CDR3 DNA follows: TGTGCCAGCAGTGTATGGGAGGACACAGATACGCAGTATTTT.

The J gene is TRBJ1-1, the V gene TRBV30; D is perhaps TRBD1 (5 bases). CDR3 length: 15 residues. V lost 4 bases and J lost 3, with 18 bases in between. Per the germline V gene, CDR1 is GTSNPN and CDR2 is SVGIG (reference sequence). The CDR3 coding sequence is TGTGCCTGGAAGACTCGACCGGCGGGGGACACTGAAGCTTTCTTT. Translated: CAWKTRPAGDTEAFF. The full variable domain, rest sourced from reference TRBV30 and TRBJ1-1, is SQTIHQWPATLVQPVGSPLSLECTVEGTSNPNLYWYRQAAGRGLQLLFYSVGIGQISSEVPQNLSASRPQDRQFILSSKKLLLSDSGFYLCAWKTRPAGDTEAFFGQGTRLTVV.

CDR3 loop: CASSLGDGTIYF. Here the CDR3 DNA reads TGTGCCAGCAGCTTAGGGGATGGCACCATATATTTT. The chain has TRBV13 and TRBJ1-3, with no clear D. The length of the CDR3 is 12 residues. Germline V gene sequence: CDR1 PRHDT, CDR2 FYEKMQ (reference sequence). Trimming cost V 0 bases and J 9 bases, with 6 bases left between them. Full variable domain (missing parts from reference TRBV13 and TRBJ1-3): AAGVIQSPRHLIKEKRETATLKCYPIPRHDTVYWYQQGPGQDPQFLISFYEKMQSDKGSIPDRFSAQQFSDYHSELNMSSLELGDSALYFCASSLGDGTIYFGEGSWLTVV.

This chain uses TRBV29-1 with TRBJ2-7; 10 nucleotides agree with TRBD1. Per the germline V gene, CDR1 is SQVTM and CDR2 is ANQGSEA. V dropped 6 bases and J dropped 4; count of bases not matched to a gene: 6. This CDR3 comprises 13 residues. The CDR3 nucleotides are TGCAGCGTCGGGACAGGGGATTTGTACGAGCAGTACTTC. Protein product: CSVGTGDLYEQYF.

The V gene is TRBV21-1, the J gene TRBJ2-6; the DNA was not used to check the table's D call, TRBD1. TRBV21-1 has pseudogene status. CDR3 length equals 16 residues. The CDR3 loop reads CASSRTQGAGANVLTF. The DNA of the CDR3 is TGTGCCAGCAGCAGAACACAGGGGGCTGGGGCCAACGTCCTGACTTTC.

This sequence joins TRBV6-5 and TRBJ2-3; D remains ambiguous. The V end was cut by 4 bases, the J end by 1 base, with 9 bases between. This CDR3 is 14 amino acids long. Germline V gives CDR1 MNHEY, CDR2 SVGAGI. The CDR3 region is CASSSTSRTDTQYF. The CDR3 nucleotides are TGTGCCAGCAGTTCCACATCCCGCACAGATACGCAGTATTTT.

The chain joins TRBV5-1 to TRBJ2-1; D is uncertain. Germline lookup yields CDR1 SGHRS and CDR2 YFSETQ. Trimming took 2 bases from V and 0 from J, leaving 12 bases between them. This CDR3 comprises 16 residues. DNA of the CDR3: TGCGCCAGCAGCTTCGTGGCGTCGAGCTCCTACAATGAGCAGTTCTTC. It is translated as CASSFVASSSYNEQFF.

The rearrangement joins TRBV6-5 to TRBJ2-7; D is unclear. Per germline, CDR1 MNHEY and CDR2 SVGAGI. The V gene lost 6 bases and the J gene lost 0 bases, with 6 bases spanning the gap. The CDR3 extends over 12 amino acids. CDR3 protein: CASSDPSYEQYF. As DNA, the CDR3 is TGTGCCAGCAGCGACCCCTCCTACGAGCAGTACTTC.

The chain has TRBV27 and TRBJ1-2; a weak D match, TRBD1 (6 bases). V was pared by 6 bases and J by 4 bases, with 18 bases between. This CDR3 comprises 15 residues. The germline CDR1 and CDR2 sequences are MNHEY and SMNVEV (reference sequence). The chain's CDR3 is CASRGGQTSSYGYTF. CDR3 in DNA: TGTGCCAGCAGGGGAGGACAGACATCTTCCTATGGCTACACCTTC.

The chain recombines TRBV7-6 with TRBJ2-3; D is ambiguous. This CDR3 spans 13 amino acids. The germline V gene has CDR1 SGHVS and CDR2 FNYEAQ. Trimming pared 5 bases from V and 3 bases from J, leaving 9 bases between. The CDR3 DNA is TGTGCCAGCAGCCCCGAAGCGACAGATACGCAGTATTTT. Its translation: CASSPEATDTQYF.

The chain has TRBV28 and TRBJ2-1; weak D call: TRBD2 (6 bases). The germline gives CDR1 MDHEN, CDR2 SYDVKM. V dropped 5 bases and J dropped 8 bases, with 10 bases sitting between them. The CDR3 runs 12 residues. For the CDR3, the DNA is TGTGCCAGCAGTGGGGGGACCTATGAGCAGTTCTTC. This encodes CASSGGTYEQFF.

The chain carries TRBV11-2 and TRBJ2-1, with no clear D. CDR1 is SGHAT, CDR2 FQNNGV, per germline. Trimming cost V 9 bases and J 0 bases, with 18 bases left between them. The CDR3 sequence is 16 residues long. CDR3 coding DNA: TGTGCCAGACTATCCCCGGCCGTAATCTCCTACAATGAGCAGTTCTTC. It yields the protein CARLSPAVISYNEQFF.

The rearrangement joins TRBV10-1 to TRBJ2-5; 14 bases fit TRBD2. Germline lookup yields CDR1 WNHNN and CDR2 SYGVQD (reference sequence). CDR3 length equals 17 residues. J lost 0 bases, V lost 4 bases, and 4 bases had no gene match. For the CDR3, the DNA is TGCGCCAGCAGTGGTGGGACTAGCGGGAGTTACCAAGAGACCCAGTACTTC. Translating gives CASSGGTSGSYQETQYF.

This clone was seen a single time. Relative to the germline gene, one junction end is altered; a read error may explain this. This sequence joins TRBV7-8 and TRBJ1-5, with TRBD1 matching 7 bases. This CDR3 is 16 amino acids long. Per the germline V gene, CDR1 is SGHVS and CDR2 is FQNEAQ. This chain's CDR3 is CASSRDSPSLNQPQHF. In DNA form, the CDR3 reads TGTGCCAGCAGCCGGGACAGCCCGTCCCTCAATCAACCCCAGCATTTT.

This sequence joins TRBV5-1 and TRBJ2-3, with 11 bases matching TRBD2. The germline V gene has CDR1 SGHRS and CDR2 YFSETQ. V lost 5 bases and J lost 2; bases outside the gene matches: 4. The CDR3 loop spans 15 amino acids. The CDR3 loop reads CASRLSGRVTDTQYF. In nucleotides, the CDR3 is TGCGCCAGCAGGCTTAGCGGGAGGGTCACAGATACGCAGTATTTT.

The chain employs TRBV11-3 and TRBJ2-7; D unresolved. V was shortened by 6 bases and J by 5 bases, with 11 bases between the two germline ends. The CDR3 sequence is 12 residues long. CDR1 and CDR2 (germline): SGHNT, YENEEA. For the CDR3, the DNA is TGTGCCAGCAGTCTTTCCTTAAACGAGCAGTACTTC. This codes for CASSLSLNEQYF. The whole variable domain, filled in from reference TRBV11-3 and TRBJ2-7, reads EAGVVQSPRYKIIEKKQPVAFWCNPISGHNTLYWYLQNLGQGPELLIRYENEEAVDDSQLPKDRFSAERLKGVDSTLKIQPAELGDSAVYLCASSLSLNEQYFGPGTRLTVT.

This CDR3 is CASSLVGDTRWGEAFF. In nucleotides, the CDR3 is TGTGCCAGCAGCTTAGTGGGGGACACCCGTTGGGGTGAAGCTTTCTTT. This chain uses TRBV7-2 with TRBJ1-1, with D possibly matching TRBD1 (6 bases). The CDR3 runs to 16 residues. Germline V gene data show CDR1 as SGHTA and CDR2 as FQGNSA. V lost 1 base to trimming and J lost 7 bases, with 19 bases between them.

The J gene is TRBJ1-1, the V gene TRBV29-1; D is uncertain. Trimming stripped 1 base from V and 8 bases from J, with 11 bases between. The CDR3 contains 12 residues. Germline lookup yields CDR1 SQVTM and CDR2 ANQGSEA. CDR3 sequence (DNA): TGCAGCGTTGAAGGCGAGGGCGGGGAAGCTTTCTTT. Its translation: CSVEGEGGEAFF.

The V and J genes are TRBV6-5 and TRBJ2-7; D unclear. Germline V gene sequence: CDR1 MNHEY, CDR2 SVGAGI. Trimming left V 3 bases short and J 4 bases short, with 16 bases between. The length of the CDR3 is 15 residues. The CDR3 protein is CASSYRRRQDYEQYF. CDR3 nucleotide sequence: TGTGCCAGCAGTTATAGGCGTCGTCAGGATTACGAGCAGTACTTC.

The chain combines TRBV5-6 with TRBJ2-7, with TRBD1 matching 7 bases. V lost 4 bases, J lost 5 bases, and 3 bases stayed unmatched. Germline V gene lookup returns CDR1 SGHDT and CDR2 YYEEEE. This CDR3 region has 12 residues. The CDR3 DNA reads TGTGCCAGCAGCCGGGACAGTAACGAGCAGTACTTC. It is translated as CASSRDSNEQYF.

J is TRBJ2-1 and V is TRBV27, with TRBD1 identical over 8 bases. The CDR3 has 12 residues. V trimming: 8 bases; J trimming: 10 bases; junction bases outside the gene matches: 7. The germline gives CDR1 MNHEY, CDR2 SMNVEV (reference sequence). The CDR3 spells CASCSRGREQFF. In DNA, the CDR3 is TGTGCCAGCTGCTCCAGGGGGCGGGAGCAGTTCTTC.

The chain has TRBV6-1 and TRBJ1-5; D unresolved. The CDR3 runs 13 residues. Germline V gene sequence: CDR1 MNHNS, CDR2 SASEGT. CDR3 sequence: CAVESYSNQPQHF. The CDR3 nucleotides are TGTGCGGTGGAGTCTTATAGCAATCAGCCCCAGCATTTT.

This clone was detected once. This chain joins TRBV4-1 and TRBJ1-3; unclear D gene. This CDR3 has 15 amino acids. Germline CDR1 MGHRA, CDR2 YSYEKL. Trimming took off 0 bases at V and 0 bases at J, with 6 bases between the two ends. CDR3: CASSQDKGSGNTIYF. CDR3 nucleotides: TGCGCCAGCAGCCAAGATAAAGGCTCTGGAAACACCATATATTTT.

The gene calls are TRBV13 and TRBJ2-1, with TRBD2 identical over 10 bases. Trimming removed 5 bases from V and 7 bases from J; junction bases left unmatched: 2. CDR1 is PRHDT, CDR2 FYEKMQ, per germline (reference sequence). The CDR3 consists of 13 residues. CDR3 protein: CASSLTSGNEQFF. CDR3 bases: TGTGCCAGCAGCCTGACTAGCGGGAATGAGCAGTTCTTC.

The chain joins TRBV10-1 to TRBJ2-1; 14 bases map to TRBD2. The germline CDR1 and CDR2 sequences are WNHNN and SYGVQD (reference sequence). This CDR3 has 16 residues. Trimming removed 6 bases from V and 8 bases from J; junction bases left unmatched: 9. This chain's CDR3 is CASSGLAGGPKHEQFF. The DNA of the CDR3 is TGCGCCAGCAGCGGACTAGCGGGAGGCCCAAAACATGAGCAGTTCTTC.

The genes are TRBV7-9 and TRBJ2-7; 10 bases agree with TRBD1. The ends lost 5 bases at V and 4 bases at J; junction bases unmatched: 8. The CDR3 loop spans 15 amino acids. The germline V gene has CDR1 SEHNR and CDR2 FQNEAQ (reference sequence). The CDR3 DNA reads TGTGCCAGCAGCCCCCCGACAGGGGGCTGGTACGAGCAGTACTTC. As protein: CASSPPTGGWYEQYF.